One sample yielded the 15 T cell receptor beta chains listed below, sequenced in a study of T cell repertoires in cytomegalovirus infection. TCRdb itself ran the reads through MiXCR, one entry per CDR3 protein. The table includes hundreds of thousands of distinct CDR3 sequences, roughly 24% detected once. Sequences were obtained from CD8+ T cells from PBMCs. Receptor source: a human donor in good health (CMV status not recorded). Some clones in this sample may be carry-over from other donors' samples.

This clonotype was observed a single time. The rearrangement joins TRBV15 to TRBJ2-1, with D perhaps TRBD2 (5 bases). Trimming removed 5 bases from V and 9 bases from J, with 8 bases in between. Per germline, CDR1 LNHNV and CDR2 YYDKDF (reference sequence). CDR3 length: 11 amino acids. Here the CDR3 reads CATSWSGEQFF. The CDR3 region has the DNA TGTGCCACCAGCTGGAGCGGTGAGCAGTTCTTC.

The chain couples TRBV28 to TRBJ1-5; D unresolved. CDR1 and CDR2 (germline): MDHEN, SYDVKM. CDR3 length: 14 amino acids. Trimming stripped 6 bases from V and 9 bases from J, with 18 bases between. The CDR3 here is CASRSREGLAPQHF. The CDR3 nucleotides read TGTGCCAGCAGATCCCGGGAGGGCCTGGCGCCCCAGCATTTT.

A few counts support this clonotype. The gene calls are TRBV19 and TRBJ1-1; possibly TRBD1 for D (6 bases). Germline CDR1 LNHDA, CDR2 SQIVND (reference sequence). CDR3 length equals 11 residues. Trimming left V 7 bases short and J 8 bases short, with 11 bases between. The CDR3 protein is CASTQGREAFF. The CDR3 DNA sequence: TGTGCCAGTACTCAGGGGCGCGAAGCTTTCTTT.

This clonotype was counted ten times or more. V usage is TRBV7-9 and J usage is TRBJ2-1, with 7 nucleotides matching TRBD2. The V segment lost 5 bases and the J segment 8 bases; nucleotides outside the gene matches: 15. CDR3 size: 16 residues. CDR1 is SEHNR and CDR2 is FQNEAQ in the germline V gene (reference sequence). The CDR3 region is CASSTSGTTHRDEQFF. The CDR3 DNA sequence: TGTGCCAGCAGCACCTCAGGGACTACCCATCGGGATGAGCAGTTCTTC.

The chain employs TRBV20-1 and TRBJ2-1; TRBD2 matches 12 bases. Unmatched junction bases numbered 8, after V lost 3 bases and J lost 2 bases. The CDR3 is 17 residues long. Germline V gene sequence: CDR1 DFQATT, CDR2 SNEGSKA (reference sequence). CDR3 region: CSASQELAGGPYNEQFF. CDR3 sequence (DNA): TGCAGTGCTAGCCAGGAACTAGCGGGGGGACCCTACAATGAGCAGTTCTTC.

This clonotype was seen at least ten times. The CDR3 loop is CASSLTGGLGDTQYF. CDR3 sequence (DNA): TGTGCCAGCAGCCTGACAGGGGGCCTGGGAGATACGCAGTATTTT. The rearrangement joins TRBV7-2 to TRBJ2-3; 10 positions agree with TRBD1. This CDR3 comprises 15 residues. The junction had 7 bases not matched to a gene; V was cut back by 5 bases and J by 5 bases. Germline CDR1 is SGHTA and CDR2 is FQGNSA.

CDR3 amino acids: CASSPTGYNNEQFF. In nucleotides, the CDR3 is TGTGCCAGCAGTCCCACAGGGTACAACAATGAGCAGTTCTTC. V is TRBV2 and J is TRBJ2-1; weak D call: TRBD1 (6 bases). Germline CDR1 is SNHLY and CDR2 is FYNNEI. V dropped 5 bases and J dropped 5 bases, with 13 bases sitting between them. This CDR3 region has 14 residues.

The gene calls are TRBV6-5 and TRBJ1-2; 7 nucleotides match TRBD1. The ends lost 5 bases at V and 2 bases at J; junction bases unmatched: 11. CDR3 length: 16 amino acids. Per the germline V gene, CDR1 is MNHEY and CDR2 is SVGAGI. The CDR3 DNA reads as TGTGCCAGCAGTCACTACCCGAAGACAGGGAACTATGGCTACACCTTC. The encoded protein is CASSHYPKTGNYGYTF.

The sample holds many counts of this clonotype. This rearrangement joins TRBV7-2 to TRBJ2-5; 13 bases match TRBD2. The CDR3 contains 17 residues. The V gene end was trimmed by 6 bases and the J gene end by 4 bases; junction bases not matched to a gene: 11. Germline V gives CDR1 SGHTA, CDR2 FQGNSA. The CDR3 loop is CASSSPLLAGGRETQYF. CDR3 sequence (DNA): TGTGCCAGCAGTTCTCCTTTACTAGCGGGGGGGAGAGAGACCCAGTACTTC.

This chain's CDR3 is CSVQQTNSGANVLTF. Here the CDR3 DNA reads TGCAGCGTTCAACAGACTAATTCTGGGGCCAACGTCCTGACTTTC. This chain connects TRBV29-1 to TRBJ2-6; TRBD2 might be the D (5 bases). The germline V and J ends were trimmed by 5 bases and 1 base, with 12 bases remaining between them. Per germline, CDR1 SQVTM and CDR2 ANQGSEA. There are 15 residues in the CDR3.

This clonotype was seen a few times. The rearrangement joins TRBV12-3 or TRBV12-4 to TRBJ2-1; unclear D gene. The CDR3 length is 13 residues. V gave up 5 bases and J gave up 6 bases, with 11 bases separating them. For the CDR3, the DNA is TGTGCCAGCAGTCGATTACGGGCCAATGAGCAGTTCTTC. This gives the protein CASSRLRANEQFF.

This clonotype was seen more than once but under ten times. The chain is built from TRBV20-1 and TRBJ2-7, with 8 bases lining up with TRBD1. The germline V gene has CDR1 DFQATT and CDR2 SNEGSKA (reference sequence). V dropped 6 bases and J dropped 2; count of bases not matched to a gene: 3. This CDR3 is built from 12 residues. CDR3: CSARTGTYEQYF. CDR3 bases: TGCAGTGCGCGGACAGGGACCTACGAGCAGTACTTC.

The gene calls are TRBV6-2 or TRBV6-3 and TRBJ2-3, with 7 bases aligning to TRBD1. The V and J ends lost 11 bases and 2 bases, in that order; junction bases with no gene match: 7. Germline V lookup: CDR1 MNHEY, CDR2 SVGEGT. The length of the CDR3 is 13 residues. CDR3 coding DNA: TGTGCCTCAACCGGGACAGTCACAGATACGCAGTATTTT. Translating it yields CASTGTVTDTQYF.

This clonotype was detected a few times. This rearrangement joins TRBV7-6 to TRBJ2-2; 13 bases match TRBD2. After removal of 6 bases from V and 4 bases from J, the junction contained 11 bases not matched to a gene. From germline, CDR1 is SGHVS and CDR2 FNYEAQ. The CDR3 has 18 amino acids. In nucleotides, the CDR3 is TGTGCCAGCAGTTCGGGACTAGCGGGGTTGGCAGGCACCGGGGAGCTGTTTTTT. This gives the protein CASSSGLAGLAGTGELFF.

This clonotype was seen a handful of times. The genes are TRBV7-9 and TRBJ2-5; no firm D call. The ends were cut back, 5 bases at V and 2 bases at J, with 12 bases in the middle. The CDR3 covers 14 residues. The germline CDR1 and CDR2 sequences are SEHNR and FQNEAQ (reference sequence). Here the CDR3 DNA reads TGTGCCAGCAGCACCGGCCCCAGGCAAGAGACCCAGTACTTC. Its protein product is CASSTGPRQETQYF.